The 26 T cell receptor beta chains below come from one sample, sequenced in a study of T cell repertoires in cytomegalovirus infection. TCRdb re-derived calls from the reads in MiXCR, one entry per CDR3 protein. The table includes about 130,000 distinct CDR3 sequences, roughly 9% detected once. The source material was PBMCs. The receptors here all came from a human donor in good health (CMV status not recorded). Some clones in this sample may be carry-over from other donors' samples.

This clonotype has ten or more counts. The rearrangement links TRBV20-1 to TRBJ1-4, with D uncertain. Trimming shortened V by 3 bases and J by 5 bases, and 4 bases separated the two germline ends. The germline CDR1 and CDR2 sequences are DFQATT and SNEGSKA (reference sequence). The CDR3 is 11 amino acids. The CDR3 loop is CSARTNEKLFF. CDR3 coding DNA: TGCAGTGCTAGGACAAATGAAAAACTGTTTTTT.

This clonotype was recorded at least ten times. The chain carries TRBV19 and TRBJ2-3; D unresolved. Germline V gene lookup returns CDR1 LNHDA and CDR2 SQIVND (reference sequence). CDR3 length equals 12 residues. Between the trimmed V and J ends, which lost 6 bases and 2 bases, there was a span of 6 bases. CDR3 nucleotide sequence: TGTGCCAGTAGGGGCCTCACAGATACGCAGTATTTT. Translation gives CASRGLTDTQYF.

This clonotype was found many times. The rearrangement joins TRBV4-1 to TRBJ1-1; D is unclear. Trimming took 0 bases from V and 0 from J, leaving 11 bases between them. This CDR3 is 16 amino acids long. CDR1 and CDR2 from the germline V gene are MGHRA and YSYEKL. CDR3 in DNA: TGCGCCAGCAGCCAAGAGGGGATTTCCCTGAACACTGAAGCTTTCTTT. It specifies CASSQEGISLNTEAFF.

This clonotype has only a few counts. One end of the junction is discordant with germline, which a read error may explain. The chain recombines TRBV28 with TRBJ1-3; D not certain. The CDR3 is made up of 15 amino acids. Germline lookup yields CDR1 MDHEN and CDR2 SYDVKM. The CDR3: CANSLFFNSGNTIYF. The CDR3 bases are TGTGCCAACAGTTTATTCTTCAACTCTGGAAACACCATATATTTT.

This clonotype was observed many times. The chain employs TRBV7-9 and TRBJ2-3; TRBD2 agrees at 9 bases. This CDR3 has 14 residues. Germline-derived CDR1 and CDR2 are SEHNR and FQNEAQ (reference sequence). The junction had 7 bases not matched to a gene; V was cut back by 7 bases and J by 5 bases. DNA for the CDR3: TGTGCCAGCACCATAGCGGGGGCTGGAGATACGCAGTATTTT. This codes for CASTIAGAGDTQYF.

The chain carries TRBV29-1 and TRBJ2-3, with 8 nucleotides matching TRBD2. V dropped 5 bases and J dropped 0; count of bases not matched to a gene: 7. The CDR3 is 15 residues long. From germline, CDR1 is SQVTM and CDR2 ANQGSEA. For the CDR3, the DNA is TGCAGCGTTACCACGGGGGGGCACAGCACAGATACGCAGTATTTT. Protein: CSVTTGGHSTDTQYF.

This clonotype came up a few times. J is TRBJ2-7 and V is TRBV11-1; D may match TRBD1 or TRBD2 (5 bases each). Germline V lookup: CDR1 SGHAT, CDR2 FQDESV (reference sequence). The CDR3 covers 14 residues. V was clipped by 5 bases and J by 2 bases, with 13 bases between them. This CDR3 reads CASSAQTGPYEQYF. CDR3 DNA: TGTGCCAGCAGCGCTCAAACGGGGCCCTACGAGCAGTACTTC.

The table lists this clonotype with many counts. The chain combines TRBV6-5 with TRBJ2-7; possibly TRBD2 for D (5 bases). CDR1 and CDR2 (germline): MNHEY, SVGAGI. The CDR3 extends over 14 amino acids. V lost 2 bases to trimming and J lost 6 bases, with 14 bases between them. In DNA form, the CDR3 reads TGTGCCAGCAGTTACACCGGGATTCAGTCCGAGCAGTACTTC. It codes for CASSYTGIQSEQYF.

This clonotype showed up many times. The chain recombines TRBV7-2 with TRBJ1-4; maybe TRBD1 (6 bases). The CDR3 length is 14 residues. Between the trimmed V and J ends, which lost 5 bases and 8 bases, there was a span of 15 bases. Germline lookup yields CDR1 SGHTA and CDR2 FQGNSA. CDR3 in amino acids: CASSPRGTREKLFF. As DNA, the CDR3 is TGTGCCAGCAGCCCTAGGGGGACACGCGAAAAACTGTTTTTT.

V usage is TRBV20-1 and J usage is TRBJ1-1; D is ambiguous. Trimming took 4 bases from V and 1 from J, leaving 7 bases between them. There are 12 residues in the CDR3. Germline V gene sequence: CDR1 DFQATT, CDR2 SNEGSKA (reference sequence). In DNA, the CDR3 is TGCAGTGCTATGGGCGAGAACACTGAAGCTTTCTTT. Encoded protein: CSAMGENTEAFF.

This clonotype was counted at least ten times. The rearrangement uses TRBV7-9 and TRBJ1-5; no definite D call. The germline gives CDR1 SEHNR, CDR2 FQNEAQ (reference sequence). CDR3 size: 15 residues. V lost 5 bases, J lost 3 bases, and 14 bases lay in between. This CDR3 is CASSGDLLANQPQHF. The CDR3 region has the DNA TGTGCCAGCAGCGGGGATCTACTGGCCAATCAGCCCCAGCATTTT.

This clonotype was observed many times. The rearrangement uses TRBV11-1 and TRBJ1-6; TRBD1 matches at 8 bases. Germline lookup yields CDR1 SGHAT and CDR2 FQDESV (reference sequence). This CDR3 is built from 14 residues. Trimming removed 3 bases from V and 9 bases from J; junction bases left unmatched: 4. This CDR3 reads CASSFGQGGSPLHF. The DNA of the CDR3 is TGTGCCAGCAGCTTCGGACAGGGAGGTTCACCCCTCCACTTT.

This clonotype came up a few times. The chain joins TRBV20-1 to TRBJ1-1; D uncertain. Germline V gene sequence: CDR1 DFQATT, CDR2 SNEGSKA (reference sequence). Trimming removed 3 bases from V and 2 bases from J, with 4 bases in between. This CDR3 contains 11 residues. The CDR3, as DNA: TGCAGTGCTAGGATTAACACTGAAGCTTTCTTT. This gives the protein CSARINTEAFF.

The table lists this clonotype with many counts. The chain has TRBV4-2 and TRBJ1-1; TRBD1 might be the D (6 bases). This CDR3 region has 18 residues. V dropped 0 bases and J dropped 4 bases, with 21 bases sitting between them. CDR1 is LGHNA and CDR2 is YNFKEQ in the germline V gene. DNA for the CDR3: TGTGCCAGCAGCCAAGAGACAGTAAACGCCAGGGGTAGCACTGAAGCTTTCTTT. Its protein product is CASSQETVNARGSTEAFF.

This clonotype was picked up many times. CDR3 in amino acids: CASRGPGGKNTEAFF. The DNA of the CDR3 is TGTGCCAGCAGAGGACCAGGGGGAAAGAACACTGAAGCTTTCTTT. The chain couples TRBV25-1 to TRBJ1-1, with TRBD1 matching 7 bases. Germline V gene sequence: CDR1 MGHDK, CDR2 SYGVNS. The junction had 8 bases not matched to a gene; V was cut back by 6 bases and J by 1 base. The CDR3 loop spans 15 amino acids.

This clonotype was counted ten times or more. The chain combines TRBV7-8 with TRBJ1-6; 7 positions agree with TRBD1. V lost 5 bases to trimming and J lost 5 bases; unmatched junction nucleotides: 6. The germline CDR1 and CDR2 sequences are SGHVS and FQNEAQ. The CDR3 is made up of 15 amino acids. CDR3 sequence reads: CASSRRDRDNSPLHF. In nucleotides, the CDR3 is TGTGCCAGCAGCCGCCGGGACAGAGATAATTCACCCCTCCACTTT.

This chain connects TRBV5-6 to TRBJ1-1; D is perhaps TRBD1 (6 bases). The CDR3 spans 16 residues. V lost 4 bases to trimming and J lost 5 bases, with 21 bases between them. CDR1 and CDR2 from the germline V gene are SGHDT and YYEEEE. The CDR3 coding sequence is TGTGCCAGCAGCGCTGAGTGGGGGGGGGCGCGAACTGAAGCTTTCTTT. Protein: CASSAEWGGARTEAFF.

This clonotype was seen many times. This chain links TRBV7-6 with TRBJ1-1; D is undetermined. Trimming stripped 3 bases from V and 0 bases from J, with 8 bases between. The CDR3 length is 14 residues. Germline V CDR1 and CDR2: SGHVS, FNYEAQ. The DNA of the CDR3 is TGTGCCAGCAGCTTGCTACAGATGAACACTGAAGCTTTCTTT. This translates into CASSLLQMNTEAFF.

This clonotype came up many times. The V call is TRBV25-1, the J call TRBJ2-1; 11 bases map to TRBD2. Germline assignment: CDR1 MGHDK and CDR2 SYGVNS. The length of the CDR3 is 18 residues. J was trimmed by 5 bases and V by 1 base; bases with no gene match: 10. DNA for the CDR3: TGTGCCAGCAGTGAATCCCACTCACCGGGACTAGCGGACAATGAGCAGTTCTTC. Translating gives CASSESHSPGLADNEQFF.

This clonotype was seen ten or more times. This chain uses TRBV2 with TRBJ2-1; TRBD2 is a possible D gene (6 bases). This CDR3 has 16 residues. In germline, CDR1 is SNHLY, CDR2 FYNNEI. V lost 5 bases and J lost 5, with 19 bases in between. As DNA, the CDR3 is TGTGCCAGCAGTCCGGGGGTTGTGTGGAACGACAATGAGCAGTTCTTC. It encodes CASSPGVVWNDNEQFF.

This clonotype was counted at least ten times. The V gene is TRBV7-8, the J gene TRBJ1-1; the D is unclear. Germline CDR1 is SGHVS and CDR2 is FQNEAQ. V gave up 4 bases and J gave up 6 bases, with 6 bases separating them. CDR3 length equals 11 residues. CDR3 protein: CASSSHSEAFF. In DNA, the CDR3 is TGTGCCAGCAGCTCTCACTCTGAAGCTTTCTTT.

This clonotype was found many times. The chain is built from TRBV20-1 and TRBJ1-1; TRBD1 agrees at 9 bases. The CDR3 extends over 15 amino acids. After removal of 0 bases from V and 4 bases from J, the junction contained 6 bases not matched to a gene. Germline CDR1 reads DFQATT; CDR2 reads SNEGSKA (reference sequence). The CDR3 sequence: CSARDPGQGSTEAFF. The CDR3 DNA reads TGCAGTGCTAGAGATCCGGGACAGGGCTCCACTGAAGCTTTCTTT.

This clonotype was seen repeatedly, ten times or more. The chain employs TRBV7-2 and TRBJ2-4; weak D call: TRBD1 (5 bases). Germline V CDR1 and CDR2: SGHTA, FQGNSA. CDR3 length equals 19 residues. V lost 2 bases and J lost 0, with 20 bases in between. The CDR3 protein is CASSLNPVGHQLAKNIQYF. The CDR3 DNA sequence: TGTGCCAGCAGCTTAAACCCAGTGGGGCACCAACTAGCCAAAAACATTCAGTACTTC.

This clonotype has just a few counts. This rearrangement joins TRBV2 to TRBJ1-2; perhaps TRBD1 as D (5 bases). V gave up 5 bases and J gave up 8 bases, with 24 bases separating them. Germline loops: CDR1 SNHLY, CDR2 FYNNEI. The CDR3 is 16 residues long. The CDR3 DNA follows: TGTGCCAGCAGTCTTCGCCGCGGGACGGACCCCTTCGGCTACACCTTC. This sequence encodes CASSLRRGTDPFGYTF. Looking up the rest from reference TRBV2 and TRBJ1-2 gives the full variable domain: EPEVTQTPSHQVTQMGQEVILRCVPISNHLYFYWYRQILGQKVEFLVSFYNNEISEKSEIFDDQFSVERPDGSNFTLKIRSTKLEDSAMYFCASSLRRGTDPFGYTFGSGTRLTVV.

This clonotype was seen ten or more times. The CDR3 loop reads CSAQAGTGTKSTF. In nucleotides, the CDR3 is TGCAGTGCCCAGGCAGGGACAGGGACGAAGAGCACCTTC. The rearrangement links TRBV20-1 to TRBJ1-2, with TRBD1 identical over 9 bases. The V gene's germline CDR1 is DFQATT and CDR2 SNEGSKA (reference sequence). V was pared by 6 bases and J by 13 bases, with 15 bases of the junction left unmatched. The CDR3 runs to 13 residues.

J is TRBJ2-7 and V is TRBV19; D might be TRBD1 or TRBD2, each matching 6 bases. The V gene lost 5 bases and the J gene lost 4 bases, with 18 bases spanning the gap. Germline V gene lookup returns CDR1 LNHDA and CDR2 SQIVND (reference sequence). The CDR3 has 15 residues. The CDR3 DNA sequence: TGTGCCAGTAGTCAGACAGGACTACCTTCTTACGAGCAGTACTTC. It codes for CASSQTGLPSYEQYF.